These 16 T cell receptor beta chains came from one sample sequenced in a study of blood T cell repertoires in COVID-19. Using immunoSEQ multiplex PCR, the repertoire was profiled, and TCRdb retains in-frame clones only, with some absent. The table lists over 110,000 clones, approximately 88% of them singletons. Sequencing was performed on peripheral blood. The receptors come from a human donor in a cohort sampled during active COVID-19.

This sequence joins TRBV4-1 and TRBJ1-1; no definite D call. The CDR3 runs 13 residues. Trimming took 5 bases from V and 0 from J, leaving 7 bases between them. The germline gives CDR1 MGHRA, CDR2 YSYEKL. The DNA for the CDR3 is TGCGCCAGCAGCTTCGGGATGAACACTGAAGCTTTCTTT. Encoded protein: CASSFGMNTEAFF.

The genes are TRBV30 and TRBJ1-5; D unclear. V lost 3 bases and J lost 7, with 19 bases in between. The CDR3 length is 15 residues. The germline gives CDR1 GTSNPN, CDR2 SVGIG (reference sequence). The CDR3 loop reads CAWRLSGLVGQPQHF. The CDR3 DNA reads as TGTGCCTGGAGGCTTTCAGGTTTGGTTGGCCAGCCCCAGCATTTT. Full variable domain (outside the CDR3, taken from reference TRBV30 and TRBJ1-5): SQTIHQWPATLVQPVGSPLSLECTVEGTSNPNLYWYRQAAGRGLQLLFYSVGIGQISSEVPQNLSASRPQDRQFILSSKKLLLSDSGFYLCAWRLSGLVGQPQHFGDGTRLSIL.

The J gene is TRBJ1-2, the V gene TRBV30, with 7 positions matching TRBD1. CDR3 length: 14 residues. The germline V gene has CDR1 GTSNPN and CDR2 SVGIG (reference sequence). V lost 2 bases and J lost 8; bases outside the gene matches: 11. The CDR3 is CAWSSFTLQGGYTF. Written as DNA, the CDR3 is TGTGCCTGGAGTTCTTTTACGTTACAGGGGGGCTACACCTTC.

This chain joins TRBV2 and TRBJ1-2; the match to TRBD1 covers 7 bases. The CDR3 consists of 12 residues. Germline loops: CDR1 SNHLY, CDR2 FYNNEI. V shed 8 bases, J shed 6 bases, and the junction held 6 bases outside the gene matches. The chain's CDR3 is CASRRTGDGYTF. Written as DNA, the CDR3 is TGTGCCAGCCGAAGGACAGGAGATGGCTACACCTTC.

The chain links TRBV6-2 or TRBV6-3 to TRBJ2-7; 13 bases are shared with TRBD2. Germline assignment: CDR1 MNHEY and CDR2 SVGEGT. J lost 2 bases, V lost 6 bases, and 4 bases had no gene match. The CDR3 loop spans 15 amino acids. CDR3: CASSRTSGGAYEQYF. CDR3 sequence (DNA): TGTGCCAGCAGCCGCACTAGCGGGGGGGCCTACGAGCAGTACTTC.

This chain joins TRBV27 and TRBJ1-1; possibly TRBD1 for D (5 bases). The CDR3 extends over 16 amino acids. Trimming left V 5 bases short and J 4 bases short, with 20 bases between. CDR1 is MNHEY, CDR2 SMNVEV, per germline (reference sequence). The CDR3 coding sequence is TGTGCCAGCAGTCCCTTCGCCGGAGGGGAGAGCACTGAAGCTTTCTTT. This translates into CASSPFAGGESTEAFF.

This chain uses TRBV24-1 with TRBJ1-2; 8 bases agree with TRBD1. Germline V lookup: CDR1 KGHDR, CDR2 SFDVKD. V gave up 5 bases and J gave up 8 bases; unmatched junction bases: 18. CDR3 length equals 17 residues. In nucleotides, the CDR3 is TGTGCCACCAGTGTTCCGGACAGGGACGTAGTAGAGGACGGCTACACCTTC. This codes for CATSVPDRDVVEDGYTF.

This chain links TRBV5-4 with TRBJ1-1; D remains unclear. This CDR3 is built from 15 residues. The V end lost 4 bases, the J end lost 6 bases, and 19 bases lay between the germline ends. Germline V gives CDR1 SGHNT, CDR2 YYREEE (reference sequence). CDR3 amino acids: CASSPPWGRRSEAFF. CDR3 nucleotide sequence: TGTGCCAGCAGCCCGCCCTGGGGAAGGAGGTCTGAAGCTTTCTTT.

The rearrangement links TRBV7-2 to TRBJ2-2; no definite D call. V was shortened by 2 bases and J by 4 bases, with 14 bases between the two germline ends. The germline V gene encodes CDR1 SGHTA and CDR2 FQGNSA. The CDR3 is 16 residues long. CDR3 residues: CASSLYYSRRTGELFF. The CDR3 coding sequence is TGTGCCAGCAGCTTATATTACAGCAGACGCACCGGGGAGCTGTTTTTT.

The gene calls are TRBV7-9 and TRBJ1-2; weak D call: TRBD1 (5 bases). The germline CDR1 and CDR2 sequences are SEHNR and FQNEAQ (reference sequence). V was shortened by 5 bases and J by 7 bases, with 14 bases between the two germline ends. The CDR3 totals 13 residues. The CDR3 region is CASSPGQGRGYTF. The CDR3 region has the DNA TGTGCCAGCAGCCCCGGGCAGGGTCGTGGCTACACCTTC.

The chain recombines TRBV7-9 with TRBJ1-1, with a tentative D call TRBD1 (5 bases). Trimming removed 5 bases from V and 1 base from J, with 11 bases in between. Germline lookup yields CDR1 SEHNR and CDR2 FQNEAQ (reference sequence). The CDR3 loop spans 14 amino acids. CDR3 in DNA: TGTGCCAGCAGCCACCAGACAGCGAACACTGAAGCTTTCTTT. This translates into CASSHQTANTEAFF.

A single count supports this clone. The chain couples TRBV19 to TRBJ1-2; the match to TRBD1 covers 7 bases. This CDR3 region has 15 residues. Per germline, CDR1 LNHDA and CDR2 SQIVND (reference sequence). V was pared by 5 bases and J by 0 bases, with 6 bases of the junction left unmatched. The CDR3, as DNA: TGTGCCAGTAGTCCCACAGGGGTAGCTAACTATGGCTACACCTTC. Its translation: CASSPTGVANYGYTF.

This chain connects TRBV2 to TRBJ2-7, with 11 nucleotides matching TRBD1. CDR3 length: 14 residues. Germline V CDR1 and CDR2: SNHLY, FYNNEI. J was trimmed by 3 bases and V by 3 bases; bases with no gene match: 1. CDR3: CASSDGTGGYEQYF. CDR3 nucleotide sequence: TGTGCCAGCAGTGACGGGACAGGGGGCTACGAGCAGTACTTC.

This rearrangement joins TRBV15 to TRBJ1-1, with a weak D call TRBD1 (6 bases). Per germline, CDR1 LNHNV and CDR2 YYDKDF (reference sequence). The length of the CDR3 is 13 residues. Trimming took off 1 base at V and 5 bases at J, with 8 bases between the two ends. The CDR3, as DNA: TGTGCCACCAGCAGAGGAAGGGGGACTGAAGCTTTCTTT. It specifies CATSRGRGTEAFF. Variable domain in full (rest from reference TRBV15 and TRBJ1-1): DAMVIQNPRYQVTQFGKPVTLSCSQTLNHNVMYWYQQKSSQAPKLLFHYYDKDFNNEADTPDNFQSRRPNTSFCFLDIRSPGLGDTAMYLCATSRGRGTEAFFGQGTRLTVV.

The chain couples TRBV9 to TRBJ2-7, with a tentative D call TRBD1 (5 bases). There are 15 residues in the CDR3. Trimming removed 0 bases at V and 6 bases at J, with 16 bases between. Germline values: CDR1 SGDLS, CDR2 YYNGEE. The CDR3 is CASSVGGSSVAEQYF. The CDR3 coding sequence is TGTGCCAGCAGCGTAGGGGGCTCATCTGTGGCCGAGCAGTACTTC. The variable domain in full, completed from reference TRBV9 and TRBJ2-7, reads DSGVTQTPKHLITATGQRVTLRCSPRSGDLSVYWYQQSLDQGLQFLIQYYNGEERAKGNILERFSAQQFPDLHSELNLSSLELGDSALYFCASSVGGSSVAEQYFGPGTRLTVT.

This rearrangement joins TRBV6-2 or TRBV6-3 to TRBJ1-1; tentatively, D is TRBD1 (5 bases). The germline V and J ends were trimmed by 4 bases and 3 bases, with 9 bases remaining between them. The CDR3 is 13 residues long. CDR1 is MNHEY, CDR2 SVGEGT, per germline. Written as DNA, the CDR3 is TGTGCCAGCAGTTTGTCAGGGTACACTGAAGCTTTCTTT. Translated, it gives CASSLSGYTEAFF.